One and the same sample provided the 17 T cell receptor beta chains below, sequenced in a study of response to subunit inactivated influenza vaccine. TCRdb re-called the RT-PCR reads through MiXCR, storing one row per CDR3 protein. This sample has about 500,000 distinct CDR3 sequences, with 16% found just once. The specimen was CD4+ T cells sorted from PBMCs, collected roughly 24 months after vaccination. These receptors were collected from a man between 45 and 75 years old who received an inactivated influenza vaccine.

The chain joins TRBV7-6 to TRBJ2-1; unclear D gene. Germline V gene data show CDR1 as SGHVS and CDR2 as FNYEAQ. V was pared by 2 bases and J by 15 bases, with 17 bases between. CDR3 length equals 13 residues. CDR3 amino acids: CASSLYLGQVGFF. DNA for the CDR3: TGTGCCAGCAGCTTATACCTAGGGCAAGTAGGGTTCTTC.

There are many counts of this clonotype. This chain uses TRBV6-5 with TRBJ1-6; D may be TRBD1 (5 bases). From germline, CDR1 is MNHEY and CDR2 SVGAGI. CDR3 length: 16 amino acids. Trimming cost V 0 bases and J 8 bases, with 14 bases left between them. The CDR3 loop reads CASSYSGLRAYSPLHF. CDR3 sequence (DNA): TGTGCCAGCAGTTACTCGGGTCTCAGGGCGTATTCACCCCTCCACTTT.

This clonotype was detected only a few times. This chain connects TRBV20-1 to TRBJ2-1, with TRBD2 matching 9 bases. This CDR3 spans 15 amino acids. Germline assignment: CDR1 DFQATT and CDR2 SNEGSKA (reference sequence). The V gene end was trimmed by 0 bases and the J gene end by 8 bases; junction bases not matched to a gene: 8. CDR3 DNA: TGCAGTGCTAGAGAAGGCGGGGGGGCCCGGGATGAGCAGTTCTTC. Its protein is CSAREGGGARDEQFF.

Concerning this clonotype itself: A much larger clonotype is one base distant, so this may be a read error. The chain carries TRBV29-1 and TRBJ2-2, with D possibly called TRBD1 or TRBD2 (5 bases each). Germline loops: CDR1 SQVTM, CDR2 ANQGSEA. V was pared by 7 bases and J by 3 bases, with 15 bases between. The CDR3 has 14 residues. CDR3 nucleotide sequence: TGCAGCGCCACCCGGGGCAGTTACACCGGGGAGCTGTTTTTT. Its protein is CSATRGSYTGELFF.

In this sample, this clonotype turned up many times. V and J are TRBV29-1 and TRBJ1-3; a weak D match, TRBD1 (5 bases). CDR1 and CDR2 from the germline V gene are SQVTM and ANQGSEA. V was cut by 3 bases and J by 4 bases, with 10 bases left in between. The CDR3 length is 13 residues. CDR3 sequence reads: CSVDYRQGNTIYF. CDR3 in DNA: TGCAGCGTTGATTACAGACAGGGAAACACCATATATTTT.

With respect to this clonotype: This may stem from a read error, because a much larger clone lies one nucleotide away. The CDR3 end shows no conserved phenylalanine or tryptophan, and so a read error is likely. The chain combines TRBV5-5 with TRBJ1-4; 9 bases map to TRBD1. CDR1 and CDR2 from the germline V gene are SGHKS and YYEKEE (reference sequence). The CDR3 contains 15 residues. J gave up 6 bases and V 3 bases, and 6 bases lay outside the gene matches. CDR3 nucleotides: TGTGCCAGCAGCTGGACAGGGGCGAATGATGAAAAACTGTTTTCT. This translates into CASSWTGANDEKLFS.

Only a few counts were recorded for this clonotype. V gene TRBV2 combines with J gene TRBJ2-1, with 9 bases fitting TRBD1. The CDR3 extends over 16 amino acids. V gave up 7 bases and J gave up 6 bases; unmatched junction bases: 13. The germline gives CDR1 SNHLY, CDR2 FYNNEI. The CDR3 protein is CASIQQGAGGPNEQFF. The CDR3 bases are TGTGCCAGCATTCAACAGGGGGCTGGGGGGCCCAATGAGCAGTTCTTC.

The chain has TRBV6-5 and TRBJ1-2; D is unresolved. This CDR3 has 12 residues. The germline V gene has CDR1 MNHEY and CDR2 SVGAGI. V lost 7 bases and J 4 bases, leaving 10 bases between the germline ends. The CDR3 reads CASKTAGYGYTF. In DNA form, the CDR3 reads TGTGCCAGCAAGACCGCCGGCTATGGCTACACCTTC.

This clonotype showed up just a few times. V usage is TRBV12-3 or TRBV12-4 and J usage is TRBJ2-7; TRBD1 agrees at 8 bases. The V gene end was trimmed by 7 bases and the J gene end by 4 bases; junction bases not matched to a gene: 12. This CDR3 has 15 residues. CDR3 in amino acids: CASTQSWTGLYEQYF. The CDR3 DNA sequence: TGTGCCAGCACCCAGAGTTGGACAGGGCTGTACGAGCAGTACTTC.

The CDR3 loop is CASSYQGYEQYF. The CDR3 DNA reads as TGCGCCAGCAGCTATCAAGGCTACGAGCAGTACTTC. This chain joins TRBV5-1 and TRBJ2-7; no clear D. Trimming took off 3 bases at V and 3 bases at J, with 7 bases between the two ends. CDR3 length: 12 amino acids. Germline CDR1 reads SGHRS; CDR2 reads YFSETQ. The variable domain in full, with the rest retrieved from reference TRBV5-1 and TRBJ2-7, is KAGVTQTPRYLIKTRGQQVTLSCSPISGHRSVSWYQQTPGQGLQFLFEYFSETQRNKGNFPGRFSGRQFSNSRSEMNVSTLELGDSALYLCASSYQGYEQYFGPGTRLTVT.

The chain carries TRBV5-6 and TRBJ2-7; D is unresolved. Germline values: CDR1 SGHDT, CDR2 YYEEEE. The CDR3 length is 12 residues. The germline V and J ends were trimmed by 4 bases and 7 bases, with 12 bases remaining between them. CDR3 region: CASSKGYREQYF. The DNA for the CDR3 is TGTGCCAGCAGCAAGGGCTACCGAGAGCAGTACTTC. Full variable domain (rest looked up from reference TRBV5-6 and TRBJ2-7): DAGVTQSPTHLIKTRGQQVTLRCSPKSGHDTVSWYQQALGQGPQFIFQYYEEEERQRGNFPDRFSGHQFPNYSSELNVNALLLGDSALYLCASSKGYREQYFGPGTRLTVT.

The chain couples TRBV20-1 to TRBJ2-5; D not certain. The V end was cut by 3 bases, the J end by 2 bases, with 13 bases between. Per the germline V gene, CDR1 is DFQATT and CDR2 is SNEGSKA (reference sequence). The CDR3 contains 14 residues. CDR3 in amino acids: CSASVGSRQETQYF. DNA for the CDR3: TGCAGTGCTAGTGTGGGCTCGCGGCAAGAGACCCAGTACTTC.

This clonotype was recorded at least ten times. This chain connects TRBV2 to TRBJ2-1; possible D gene TRBD1, 6 bases. The V end lost 4 bases, the J end lost 7 bases, and 11 bases lay between the germline ends. The CDR3 has 13 residues. The germline CDR1 and CDR2 sequences are SNHLY and FYNNEI. For the CDR3, the DNA is TGTGCCAGCAGTGTGTACAGGGAGAATGAGCAGTTCTTC. It is translated as CASSVYRENEQFF.

The chain uses TRBV5-1 and TRBJ2-2, with a possible D match to TRBD1 (5 bases). This CDR3 is 16 amino acids long. Per germline, CDR1 SGHRS and CDR2 YFSETQ. Trimming took off 0 bases at V and 4 bases at J, with 13 bases between the two ends. The CDR3 DNA is TGCGCCAGCAGCTTGGGATCTGGGGCCGGCACCGGGGAGCTGTTTTTT. Translating gives CASSLGSGAGTGELFF. Combining the CDR3 with reference TRBV5-1 and TRBJ2-2 gives the whole variable domain KAGVTQTPRYLIKTRGQQVTLSCSPISGHRSVSWYQQTPGQGLQFLFEYFSETQRNKGNFPGRFSGRQFSNSRSEMNVSTLELGDSALYLCASSLGSGAGTGELFFGEGSRLTVL.

This clonotype was found a few times. The genes are TRBV7-2 and TRBJ2-1; D is perhaps TRBD1 (6 bases). The CDR3 runs 13 residues. CDR1 and CDR2 (germline): SGHTA, FQGNSA. Trimming left V 1 base short and J 15 bases short, with 16 bases between. CDR3 DNA: TGTGCCAGCAGCTTAGGAGTTCTTGGACAGCCGTTCTTC. Translated: CASSLGVLGQPFF.

At least ten counts were recorded for this clonotype. The rearrangement links TRBV12-3 or TRBV12-4 to TRBJ1-2; tentatively, D is TRBD1 (5 bases). Trimming stripped 2 bases from V and 7 bases from J, with 11 bases between. The CDR3 length is 13 residues. CDR3 in DNA: TGTGCCAGCAGTTTATCGGGGGGAAGTGGCTACACCTTC. Amino acid sequence: CASSLSGGSGYTF.

This clonotype was detected only a few times. The chain employs TRBV14 and TRBJ2-3; 8 nucleotides line up with TRBD2. V lost 1 base and J lost 6; bases outside the gene matches: 6. The CDR3 is 15 amino acids. From germline, CDR1 is SGHDN and CDR2 FVKESK. CDR3 region: CASSQAGRAADTQYF. The CDR3 DNA is TGTGCCAGCAGCCAAGCCGGGAGGGCGGCCGATACGCAGTATTTT. Full variable domain (rest looked up from reference TRBV14 and TRBJ2-3): EAGVTQFPSHSVIEKGQTVTLRCDPISGHDNLYWYRRVMGKEIKFLLHFVKESKQDESGMPNNRFLAERTGGTYSTLKVQPAELEDSGVYFCASSQAGRAADTQYFGPGTRLTVL.